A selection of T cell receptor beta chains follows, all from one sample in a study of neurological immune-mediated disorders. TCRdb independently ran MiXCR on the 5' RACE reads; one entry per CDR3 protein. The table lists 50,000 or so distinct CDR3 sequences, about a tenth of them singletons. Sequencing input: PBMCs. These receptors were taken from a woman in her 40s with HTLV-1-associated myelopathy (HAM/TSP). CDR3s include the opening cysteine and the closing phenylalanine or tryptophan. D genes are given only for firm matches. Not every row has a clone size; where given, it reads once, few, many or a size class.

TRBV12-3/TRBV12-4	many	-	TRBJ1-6	CATARGVGSYNSPLHF	TGTGCCACCGCCCGGGGGGTGGGCTCCTATAATTCACCCCTCCACTTT
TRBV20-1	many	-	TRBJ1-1	CSANREITYTEAFF	TGCAGTGCTAACAGGGAGATTACCTACACTGAAGCTTTCTTT
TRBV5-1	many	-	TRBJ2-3	CASSLAVSHYTDTQYF	TGCGCCAGCAGCTTGGCCGTCTCCCATTACACAGATACGCAGTATTTT
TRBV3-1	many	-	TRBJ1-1	CASSREGFGAFF	TGTGCCAGCAGCCGCGAGGGGTTCGGAGCTTTCTTT
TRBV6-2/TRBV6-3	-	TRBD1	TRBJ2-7	CASSLGQPPYEQYF	TGTGCCAGCAGCTTGGGACAGCCACCCTACGAGCAGTACTTC
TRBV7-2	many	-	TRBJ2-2	CASSRRSTGELFF	TGTGCCAGCAGCCGAAGAAGTACCGGGGAGCTGTTTTTT
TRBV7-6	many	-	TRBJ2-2	CASSSQQGPGELFF	TGTGCCAGCAGCTCGCAACAGGGTCCCGGGGAGCTGTTTTTT
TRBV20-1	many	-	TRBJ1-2	CSAMDWESNYGYTF	TGCAGTGCCATGGACTGGGAATCTAACTATGGCTACACCTTC
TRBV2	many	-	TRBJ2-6	CASRAITGANVLTF	TGTGCCAGCAGGGCGATAACTGGGGCCAACGTCCTGACTTTC
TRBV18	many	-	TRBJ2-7	CASSPAQTPSYEQYF	TGTGCCAGCTCACCGGCGCAGACCCCCTCCTACGAGCAGTACTTC
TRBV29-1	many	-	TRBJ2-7	CSVEGKAQAYEQYF	TGCAGCGTTGAGGGTAAAGCGCAAGCCTACGAGCAGTACTTC
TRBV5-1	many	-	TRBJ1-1	CASSVIQEDTEAFF	TGCGCCAGCAGCGTAATACAGGAGGACACTGAAGCTTTCTTT
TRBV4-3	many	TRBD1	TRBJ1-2	CASSRTTGSLGGYTF	TGCGCCAGCAGCCGAACGACAGGGTCTTTGGGGGGCTACACCTTC
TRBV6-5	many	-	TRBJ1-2	CASSYQGGSRSYTF	TGTGCCAGCAGTTACCAGGGTGGAAGTAGGAGCTACACCTTC
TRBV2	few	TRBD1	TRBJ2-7	CASSRQGPSYEQYF	TGTGCCAGCAGTAGACAGGGGCCTTCCTACGAGCAGTACTTC
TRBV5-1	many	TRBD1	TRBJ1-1	CASSLEQGGYTEAFF	TGCGCCAGCAGCTTGGAACAGGGGGGGTACACTGAAGCTTTCTTT
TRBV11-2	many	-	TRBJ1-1	CASSFGLNTEAFF	TGTGCCAGCAGCTTCGGCTTGAACACTGAAGCTTTCTTT
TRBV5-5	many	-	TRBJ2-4	CASSLYFRADLNIQYF	TGTGCCAGCAGCTTATATTTTCGGGCAGACCTAAACATTCAGTACTTC
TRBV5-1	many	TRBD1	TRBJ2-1	CASSSDTGGSYNEQFF	TGCGCCAGCAGCTCCGATACAGGGGGCTCCTACAATGAGCAGTTCTTC
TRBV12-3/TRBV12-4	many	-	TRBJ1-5	CASTIGYNQPQHF	TGTGCCAGCACGATTGGGTACAATCAGCCCCAGCATTTT
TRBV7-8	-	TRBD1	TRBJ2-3	CASSFMSGGRIDTQYF	TGTGCCAGCAGCTTTATGTCAGGGGGTCGGATAGATACGCAGTATTTT
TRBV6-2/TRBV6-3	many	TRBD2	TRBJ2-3	CASSGQRGDTDTQYF	TGTGCCAGCAGCGGGCAGCGGGGAGACACAGATACGCAGTATTTT
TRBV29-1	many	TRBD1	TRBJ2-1	CSAAGTGGLDEQFF	TGCAGCGCCGCCGGGACAGGGGGCCTTGATGAGCAGTTCTTC
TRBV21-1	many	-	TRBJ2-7	CASSKGSYRLRYEQYF	TGTGCCAGCAGCAAAGGTTCCTACCGCCTCAGGTACGAGCAGTACTTC